These 6 T cell receptor beta chains share one sample of origin, sequenced in a study of human T cells and chemical hapten exposure (dated by TCRdb to about 2021). The time point label on this specimen signifies: pre-sensitization, week 0. What the treatment or condition label conveys for this sample: therapeutic diphenylcyclopropenone sensitization with weekly scalp DPC. The method behind the library was RACE. The listed sequencing device is NextSeq 500. TCRdb ran its own pipeline on the public reads, namely fastp trimming at Q25 and MiXCR clone calling, and kept in-frame beta chains. Identical CDR3 protein sequences are pooled into one entry, listed with their most common genes and DNA. Within this sample are a few hundred thousand distinct CDR3 sequences, with over 7.5% of them counted one time only. The ten largest account for around 1.2% of the sample. The input for sequencing was whole blood, taken in connection with sensitization to the hapten diphenylcyclopropenone (DPC). These receptors came from a man younger than 35 with alopecia areata. Some clones in this sample may be carry-over from other donors' samples.

This clonotype has just a few counts. V is TRBV6-5 and J is TRBJ2-3, with TRBD2 matching over 9 bases. Trimming at V came to 0 bases and at J to 10 bases, leaving 14 bases not matched to a gene. This CDR3 spans 17 amino acids. The V gene's germline CDR1 is MNHEY and CDR2 SVGAGI. DNA of the CDR3: TGTGCCAGCAGTTACTCTGGGTTAGCGGGGGCCCCGAGGGCGCAGTATTTT. This encodes CASSYSGLAGAPRAQYF.

This clonotype was found a few times. The gene calls are TRBV19 and TRBJ1-2, with D hard to call. Germline CDR1 is LNHDA and CDR2 is SQIVND (reference sequence). CDR3 size: 14 residues. V lost 7 bases and J lost 4, with 16 bases in between. The CDR3 protein is CASTRWWRSYGYTF. The CDR3, as DNA: TGTGCCAGTACCCGTTGGTGGAGGAGCTATGGCTACACCTTC.

This clonotype was detected only a few times. The CDR3, as DNA: TGTGCCAGCACCCCCCAGGGTTTTGGCTCACCCCTCCACTTT. Translated, it gives CASTPQGFGSPLHF. The V call is TRBV5-6, the J call TRBJ1-6; D possibly corresponds to TRBD1 (5 bases). Germline values: CDR1 SGHDT, CDR2 YYEEEE. V dropped 6 bases and J dropped 10 bases, with 17 bases sitting between them. The CDR3 loop spans 14 amino acids.

This clonotype was seen ten or more times. The V call is TRBV7-9, the J call TRBJ1-6, with 7 positions matching TRBD1. The germline V gene encodes CDR1 SEHNR and CDR2 FQNEAQ (reference sequence). J lost 2 bases, V lost 5 bases, and 6 bases had no gene match. The CDR3 runs to 16 residues. This chain's CDR3 is CASSPADRTYNSPLHF. CDR3 coding DNA: TGTGCCAGCAGCCCTGCGGACAGGACCTATAATTCACCCCTCCACTTT.

V and J are TRBV2 and TRBJ2-5; 9 bases fit TRBD1. The V gene's germline CDR1 is SNHLY and CDR2 FYNNEI. The CDR3 runs 14 residues. J lost 4 bases, V lost 6 bases, and 6 bases had no gene match. CDR3 loop: CASSPDRGRETQYF. For the CDR3, the DNA is TGTGCCAGCAGCCCGGACAGGGGAAGAGAGACCCAGTACTTC.

This clonotype was counted between two and nine times. The rearrangement links TRBV6-6 to TRBJ1-5; D remains ambiguous. The ends were cut back, 2 bases at V and 9 bases at J, with 11 bases in the middle. CDR1 and CDR2 (germline): MNHNY, SVGAGI (reference sequence). CDR3 length: 13 residues. In nucleotides, the CDR3 is TGTGCCAGCAGTTACGGCGGAGAGCGGCCCCAGCATTTT. Its protein product is CASSYGGERPQHF.